Presented here are 27 T cell receptor beta chains from one specimen sequenced in a study of regulatory T cells (dated by TCRdb to between 2017 and 2018). Overall study outcomes, separate from this receptor: Regulatory T cells from CD3G-deficient patients had lower Shannon diversity than both autologous conventional CD4+ cells and control regulatory T cells.

Antigens of these TCRs are unknown. Libraries were prepared through the immunoSEQ multiplex PCR assay. The multiplex PCR relied on 52 forward TRBV primers and 13 reverse TRBJ primers, and amplification bias was corrected through assay-based and computational methods. Entries here come from immuneACCESS through TCRdb and include only in-frame sequences with V and J called. Some clones fail to appear in such tables; in the studies checked, an unresolved V gene covers under half of the shortfall, and the cause of the remainder is unknown. For this sample there are 3,000 to 4,000 clones; 90% to 95% appear just once. In total, the top ten clones hold roughly 3.4% of the sample. The sample comprised CD4+ Tregs sorted from blood. The receptor set was obtained from a person aged 18 to 30 with CD3G deficiency.

This chain joins TRBV7-2 and TRBJ2-7, with D hard to call. The V gene lost 4 bases and the J gene lost 1 base, with 8 bases spanning the gap. There are 13 residues in the CDR3. The V gene's germline CDR1 is SGHTA and CDR2 FQGNSA. The CDR3 reads CASSSGTSYEQYF. The CDR3 DNA is TGTGCCAGCAGCTCGGGTACATCCTACGAGCAGTACTTC.

The chain couples TRBV27 to TRBJ1-6; 10 nucleotides line up with TRBD1. CDR3 length equals 16 residues. Trimming cost V 5 bases and J 7 bases; bases outside gene matches: 8. In germline, CDR1 is MNHEY, CDR2 SMNVEV (reference sequence). CDR3 protein: CASSDRDRGGNSPLHF. The CDR3 nucleotides read TGTGCCAGCAGTGACCGGGACAGGGGAGGGAATTCACCCCTCCACTTT.

The CDR3 bases are TGTGCCAGTAAAAGGCAGGACTTCACCGGGGAGCTGTTTTTT. It encodes CASKRQDFTGELFF. This chain connects TRBV19 to TRBJ2-2; D might be TRBD2 (5 bases). CDR1 and CDR2 (germline): LNHDA, SQIVND (reference sequence). The CDR3 is 14 amino acids. Deletions cut 7 bases from V and 4 bases from J, with 13 bases between. Full variable domain (outside the CDR3, taken from reference TRBV19 and TRBJ2-2): DGGITQSPKYLFRKEGQNVTLSCEQNLNHDAMYWYRQDPGQGLRLIYYSQIVNDFQKGDIAEGYSVSREKKESFPLTVTSAQKNPTAFYLCASKRQDFTGELFFGEGSRLTVL.

This sequence joins TRBV9 and TRBJ2-1; 12 bases map to TRBD1. The CDR3 runs 19 residues. Unmatched junction bases numbered 7, after V lost 0 bases and J lost 0 bases. Germline CDR1 and CDR2: SGDLS and YYNGEE. The CDR3, as DNA: TGTGCCAGCAGCGTAGCTGGGACAGGGGGCCCAGGCTCCTACAATGAGCAGTTCTTC. Translating gives CASSVAGTGGPGSYNEQFF.

The J gene is TRBJ2-1, the V gene TRBV5-1; 7 bases are shared with TRBD2. There are 14 residues in the CDR3. Losses at the gene ends were 5 bases for V and 7 bases for J; bases not matched to a gene: 9. Germline CDR1 and CDR2: SGHRS and YFSETQ. CDR3 protein: CASRLAGERNEQFF. CDR3 DNA sequence: TGCGCCAGCAGACTGGCGGGAGAACGGAATGAGCAGTTCTTC.

V gene TRBV6-1 combines with J gene TRBJ1-2; D possibly corresponds to TRBD1 (5 bases). Germline CDR1 reads MNHNS; CDR2 reads SASEGT. Between the trimmed V and J ends, which lost 6 bases and 6 bases, there was a span of 17 bases. The CDR3 spans 14 residues. CDR3 DNA: TGTGCCAGCAGGCCCCGGACGGGGACGGATGGCTACACCTTC. Translation: CASRPRTGTDGYTF.

J is TRBJ1-5 and V is TRBV7-2; the D is unclear. From germline, CDR1 is SGHTA and CDR2 FQGNSA. This CDR3 spans 13 amino acids. V was pared by 4 bases and J by 6 bases, with 10 bases between. The CDR3: CASSSNGPQPQHF. CDR3 nucleotides: TGTGCCAGCAGCTCTAACGGTCCTCAGCCCCAGCATTTT. The full variable domain, with the rest looked up from reference TRBV7-2 and TRBJ1-5, is GAGVSQSPSNKVTEKGKDVELRCDPISGHTALYWYRQSLGQGLEFLIYFQGNSAPDKSGLPSDRFSAERTGGSVSTLTIQRTQQEDSAVYLCASSSNGPQPQHFGDGTRLSIL.

The chain combines TRBV9 with TRBJ1-1, with 8 nucleotides matching TRBD1. The CDR3 has 16 residues. Germline-derived CDR1 and CDR2 are SGDLS and YYNGEE. V trimming: 4 bases; J trimming: 0 bases; junction bases outside the gene matches: 8. The CDR3, as DNA: TGTGCCAGCAGCCCACGGGACAGGTGGATGAACACTGAAGCTTTCTTT. Amino acid sequence: CASSPRDRWMNTEAFF.

The chain recombines TRBV28 with TRBJ2-1; possible D gene TRBD2, 6 bases. Germline lookup yields CDR1 MDHEN and CDR2 SYDVKM. Trimming took 6 bases from V and 4 from J, leaving 16 bases between them. The length of the CDR3 is 15 residues. Here the CDR3 DNA reads TGTGCCAGCAGCCCCCCCCCGGGAGAGTACAATGAGCAGTTCTTC. Translation gives CASSPPPGEYNEQFF.

The rearrangement links TRBV5-1 to TRBJ2-1, with TRBD2 identical over 11 bases. Germline V gene sequence: CDR1 SGHRS, CDR2 YFSETQ. J lost 0 bases, V lost 3 bases, and 8 bases had no gene match. The CDR3 has 18 amino acids. CDR3 DNA: TGCGCCAGCAGCTCCGGGACTAGCGGTAAGAGCTCCTACAATGAGCAGTTCTTC. Translating it yields CASSSGTSGKSSYNEQFF.

V is TRBV28 and J is TRBJ2-7, with 10 bases aligning to TRBD2. Germline loops: CDR1 MDHEN, CDR2 SYDVKM. V was pared by 6 bases and J by 3 bases, with 2 bases of the junction left unmatched. CDR3 length: 13 amino acids. This CDR3 is CASRASGSYEQYF. CDR3 nucleotide sequence: TGTGCCAGCAGAGCTAGCGGGAGCTACGAGCAGTACTTC.

J is TRBJ2-4 and V is TRBV10-3; D perhaps matches TRBD2 (6 bases). The CDR3 is 14 amino acids. Germline V gene data show CDR1 as ENHRY and CDR2 as SYGVKD. In DNA form, the CDR3 reads TGTGCGACGCGGGATTCAGCGTCCAAAAACATTCAGTACTTC. This gives the protein CATRDSASKNIQYF.

This clone has just one count. The J gene is TRBJ2-1, the V gene TRBV11-2; D not resolved. CDR3 length equals 12 residues. Trimming pared 5 bases from V and 10 bases from J, leaving 12 bases between. Looked up from germline, CDR1 is SGHAT and CDR2 is FQNNGV. CDR3 sequence reads: CASSALRAEQFF. The CDR3 nucleotides read TGTGCCAGCAGCGCCTTAAGAGCGGAGCAGTTCTTC. Full variable domain (rest looked up from reference TRBV11-2 and TRBJ2-1): EAGVAQSPRYKIIEKRQSVAFWCNPISGHATLYWYQQILGQGPKLLIQFQNNGVVDDSQLPKDRFSAERLKGVDSTLKIQPAKLEDSAVYLCASSALRAEQFFGPGTRLTVL.

The chain links TRBV6-6 to TRBJ1-2, with D hard to call. Trimming removed 8 bases at V and 7 bases at J, with 14 bases between. Germline CDR1 reads MNHNY; CDR2 reads SVGAGI (reference sequence). This CDR3 is built from 12 residues. The CDR3 bases are TGTGCCAGCTCAATAGGACGGGTTGGCTACACCTTC. Amino acids: CASSIGRVGYTF.

As DNA, the CDR3 is TGTGCCAGCAGAAGGACTAGCGGGAGCACCGGGGAGCTGTTTTTT. This encodes CASRRTSGSTGELFF. The chain recombines TRBV6-6 with TRBJ2-2, with 13 positions matching TRBD2. V lost 6 bases, J lost 4 bases, and 2 bases stayed unmatched. The CDR3 spans 15 residues. Looked up from germline, CDR1 is MNHNY and CDR2 is SVGAGI (reference sequence).

This chain links TRBV9 with TRBJ2-5; TRBD1 matches at 9 bases. Germline V gene sequence: CDR1 SGDLS, CDR2 YYNGEE. The CDR3 runs 14 residues. V lost 2 bases, J lost 9 bases, and 8 bases stayed unmatched. CDR3 sequence reads: CASSVNQDRGPQYF. CDR3 DNA: TGTGCCAGCAGCGTGAACCAGGACAGGGGTCCCCAGTACTTC.

The CDR3 is CASSARQGRTEAFF. In DNA, the CDR3 is TGTGCCAGCAGTGCCCGACAGGGGAGGACTGAAGCTTTCTTT. V and J are TRBV6-1 and TRBJ1-1; 8 bases align to TRBD1. After removal of 4 bases from V and 5 bases from J, the junction contained 6 bases not matched to a gene. Germline CDR1 and CDR2: MNHNS and SASEGT. The length of the CDR3 is 14 residues.

J is TRBJ1-1 and V is TRBV28, with no clear D. The germline CDR1 and CDR2 sequences are MDHEN and SYDVKM. Deletions cut 2 bases from V and 4 bases from J, with 8 bases between. The CDR3 consists of 13 residues. In DNA, the CDR3 is TGTGCCAGCAGTTTAAGTTTGGGCACTGAAGCTTTCTTT. Translating gives CASSLSLGTEAFF.

The chain links TRBV28 to TRBJ2-7; maybe TRBD2 (6 bases). With 6 bases removed from V and 6 bases from J, the gap between germline ends came to 18 bases. The germline gives CDR1 MDHEN, CDR2 SYDVKM. The CDR3 extends over 14 amino acids. The CDR3 here is CASSAGTPPGEQYF. CDR3 nucleotide sequence: TGTGCCAGCAGCGCAGGGACTCCTCCTGGCGAGCAGTACTTC.

This rearrangement joins TRBV28 to TRBJ1-1; D gene unclear. V dropped 5 bases and J dropped 8 bases, with 18 bases sitting between them. Germline CDR1 and CDR2: MDHEN and SYDVKM. The CDR3 runs 14 residues. The CDR3 loop reads CASSRLDRRSEAFF. As DNA, the CDR3 is TGTGCCAGCAGTCGGCTAGATCGGCGGTCCGAAGCTTTCTTT.

The chain employs TRBV7-2 and TRBJ2-7; TRBD2 is a possible D gene (6 bases). The CDR3 covers 14 residues. In germline, CDR1 is SGHTA, CDR2 FQGNSA. Trimming removed 4 bases from V and 7 bases from J, with 17 bases in between. CDR3 sequence reads: CASSSLRGFGEQYF. CDR3 nucleotide sequence: TGTGCCAGCAGCTCCCTACGGGGGTTCGGGGAGCAGTACTTC.

V and J are TRBV28 and TRBJ1-2; 8 positions agree with TRBD1. Per germline, CDR1 MDHEN and CDR2 SYDVKM. The CDR3 has 12 residues. Trimming cost V 8 bases and J 4 bases; bases outside gene matches: 3. CDR3 bases: TGTGCCAGCGGACAGGGCGTCTATGGCTACACCTTC. Protein sequence: CASGQGVYGYTF.

The chain carries TRBV6-6 and TRBJ1-5; D is undetermined. CDR1 is MNHNY, CDR2 SVGAGI, per germline (reference sequence). The CDR3 extends over 14 amino acids. Trimming left V 5 bases short and J 7 bases short, with 15 bases between. CDR3 in DNA: TGTGCCAGCAGTCCTTACGGGAGTTTCCAGCCCCAGCATTTT. Translation: CASSPYGSFQPQHF.

DNA of the CDR3: TGTGCCAGTTCCCCTGATCGGTTGTACACTGAAGCTTTCTTT. Its translation is CASSPDRLYTEAFF. The gene calls are TRBV14 and TRBJ1-1; D gene unclear. Germline V gene lookup returns CDR1 SGHDN and CDR2 FVKESK. This CDR3 contains 14 residues. Trimming pared 9 bases from V and 3 bases from J, leaving 17 bases between.

This chain links TRBV28 with TRBJ1-4; D unclear. V shed 8 bases and J shed 8 bases, with 18 bases lying between them. Germline CDR1 is MDHEN and CDR2 is SYDVKM. The CDR3 has 14 residues. The DNA for the CDR3 is TGTGCCAGCCGAGTTGCGGGAAAGGGAGAAAAACTGTTTTTT. It yields the protein CASRVAGKGEKLFF.

The chain links TRBV28 to TRBJ2-7; D unresolved. V was shortened by 6 bases and J by 3 bases, with 12 bases between the two germline ends. This CDR3 comprises 13 residues. Per germline, CDR1 MDHEN and CDR2 SYDVKM. CDR3 coding DNA: TGTGCCAGCAGAACGACTCTGGGCTACGAGCAGTACTTC. Amino acids: CASRTTLGYEQYF. The full variable domain, with the rest looked up from reference TRBV28 and TRBJ2-7, is DVKVTQSSRYLVKRTGEKVFLECVQDMDHENMFWYRQDPGLGLRLIYFSYDVKMKEKGDIPEGYSVSREKKERFSLILESASTNQTSMYLCASRTTLGYEQYFGPGTRLTVT.

The chain links TRBV5-1 to TRBJ2-2; a possible D gene is TRBD2 (6 bases). In germline, CDR1 is SGHRS, CDR2 YFSETQ. CDR3 length equals 14 residues. Trimming stripped 2 bases from V and 4 bases from J, with 9 bases between. CDR3 amino acids: CASSFGEVTGELFF. As DNA, the CDR3 is TGCGCCAGCAGCTTCGGGGAGGTCACCGGGGAGCTGTTTTTT.